The rows below give T cell receptor beta chains drawn from one sample of a study of CD8 T cells in Susac syndrome. TCRdb used MiXCR to reprocess the immunoSEQ multiplex PCR reads, holding one entry per CDR3 protein. The sample has 200,000 or so distinct CDR3 sequences; roughly 94% are singletons. Sample: CD8+ T cells from PBMCs. These receptors were obtained from a human donor with Susac syndrome. Each CDR3 is given with its conserved first and last residue. The D gene is left open where the match is weak. Not all rows give a size; the values are once, few, many and, for expanded clones, a class.

clone_size,d_call,j_call,v_call,cdr3_aa,cdr3_nt
once,.,TRBJ1-1,TRBV4-1,CASSQLGELVSNTEAFF,TGCGCCAGCAGCCAGCTGGGGGAGCTCGTGTCGAACACTGAAGCTTTCTTT
once,.,TRBJ1-1,TRBV15,CATSRAGPNTEAFF,TGTGCCACCAGCAGAGCGGGACCTAACACTGAAGCTTTCTTT
.,.,TRBJ1-3,TRBV9,CASSVTSTGNTIYF,TGTGCCAGCAGCGTCACATCCACTGGAAACACCATATATTTT
.,.,TRBJ2-7,TRBV6-5,CASQAVLSNEQYF,TGTGCCAGCCAGGCGGTACTCTCGAACGAGCAGTACTTC
.,TRBD2,TRBJ2-1,TRBV5-8,CASSAGTSGGPDTYNEQFF,TGTGCCAGCAGCGCCGGGACTAGCGGGGGCCCAGATACCTACAATGAGCAGTTCTTC
.,.,TRBJ2-7,TRBV12-5,CASGPGDTTYEQYF,TGTGCTAGTGGCCCCGGGGACACCACCTACGAGCAGTACTTC
once,.,TRBJ1-3,TRBV29-1,CSVEEGRGNTIYF,TGCAGCGTTGAAGAAGGTCGGGGAAACACCATATATTTT
.,.,TRBJ2-7,TRBV12-3/TRBV12-4,CASSRYQNGEQYF,TGTGCCAGCAGTCGATACCAAAATGGCGAGCAGTACTTC
.,.,TRBJ2-6,TRBV6-1,CASSPTPLARGLGGANVLTF,TGTGCCAGCAGTCCGACCCCCCTCGCTAGGGGCCTAGGTGGGGCCAACGTCCTGACTTTC
.,.,TRBJ1-2,TRBV25-1,CASSKTGTSGYTF,TGTGCCAGCAGCAAAACAGGGACTTCGGGCTACACCTTC